Presented here are 28 T cell receptor beta chains from one specimen sequenced in a study of monozygotic twins with inflammatory bowel disease. TCRdb reprocessed the 5' RACE reads, with one entry per CDR3 protein and no DNA. The table for this sample gives around 99,000 distinct CDR3 sequences. Material for sequencing was blood. These receptors originate from a human donor with ulcerative colitis or Crohn's disease, or a healthy co-twin of an affected twin (not recorded which).

The chain employs TRBV20-1 and TRBJ2-6; without DNA, the TCRdb call of TRBD1 cannot be checked. This CDR3 comprises 18 residues. Germline CDR1 is DFQATT and CDR2 is SNEGSKA (reference sequence). The CDR3: CSARSSGTGSSGANVLTF.

V and J are TRBV20-1 and TRBJ1-2. CDR3 length: 11 residues. Germline CDR1 and CDR2: DFQATT and SNEGSKA (reference sequence). The CDR3 protein is CSARTIAGGTF.

The V gene is TRBV27, the J gene TRBJ1-4. The CDR3 contains 15 residues. CDR1 and CDR2 (germline): MNHEY, SMNVEV (reference sequence). The CDR3 is CASSLFADVGEKLFF. Filled out from reference TRBV27 and TRBJ1-4, the complete variable domain reads EAQVTQNPRYLITVTGKKLTVTCSQNMNHEYMSWYRQDPGLGLRQIYYSMNVEVTDKGDVPEGYKVSRKEKRNFPLILESPSPNQTSLYFCASSLFADVGEKLFFGSGTQLSVL.

This sequence joins TRBV4-1 and TRBJ1-5. This CDR3 has 15 residues. CDR1 is MGHRA, CDR2 YSYEKL, per germline. CDR3: CASSPGGGSNQPQHF.

The V gene is TRBV7-8, the J gene TRBJ1-1; without DNA, the TCRdb call of TRBD1 cannot be checked. CDR1 and CDR2 (germline): SGHVS, FQNEAQ. This CDR3 is built from 16 residues. CDR3 in amino acids: CASSPEETGALAEAFF.

This rearrangement joins TRBV20-1 to TRBJ1-1; TCRdb proposes TRBD1, but this gene call is untestable without DNA. Germline CDR1 is DFQATT and CDR2 is SNEGSKA (reference sequence). The CDR3 spans 12 residues. The CDR3 here is CSARQGATEAFF.

This chain connects TRBV4-2 to TRBJ2-2. This CDR3 region has 15 residues. Germline values: CDR1 LGHNA, CDR2 YNFKEQ. The CDR3 sequence is CASSQDYTNTGELFF.

The CDR3 spells CSAPTGSWAYNEQFF. This chain connects TRBV20-1 to TRBJ2-1; no DNA is available, so the TRBD1 call from TCRdb remains unchecked. The CDR3 runs to 15 residues. CDR1 and CDR2 (germline): DFQATT, SNEGSKA (reference sequence).

The rearrangement uses TRBV7-6 and TRBJ1-1. Germline-derived CDR1 and CDR2 are SGHVS and FNYEAQ. The CDR3 length is 15 residues. This CDR3 reads CASSKRGGLYTEAFF.

The V call is TRBV29-1, the J call TRBJ1-3; absent DNA, TCRdb's TRBD1 call cannot be checked. Germline V lookup: CDR1 SQVTM, CDR2 ANQGSEA. The CDR3 has 12 residues. CDR3 amino acids: CSGTGTGNTIYF.

V gene TRBV7-2 combines with J gene TRBJ1-1. The germline V gene has CDR1 SGHTA and CDR2 FQGNSA. This CDR3 contains 18 residues. The CDR3 loop is CASSFRAHNMAGHTEAFF.

The genes are TRBV12-3 or TRBV12-4 and TRBJ2-1; the TRBD2 assignment by TCRdb is unverifiable without DNA. This CDR3 region has 15 residues. The CDR3 loop is CASSQLAGGPNEQFF.

The rearrangement links TRBV9 to TRBJ2-7; TCRdb's D gene call, TRBD1, goes unchecked for lack of DNA. There are 14 residues in the CDR3. Germline CDR1 and CDR2: SGDLS and YYNGEE. This CDR3 is CASSRGQGDYEQYF.

This rearrangement joins TRBV11-3 to TRBJ2-3. Germline V gives CDR1 SGHNT, CDR2 YENEEA. This CDR3 has 14 residues. CDR3 amino acids: CASSPMIGTDTQYF.

The chain's CDR3 is CASSPRGSSYNEQFF. The rearrangement links TRBV6-1 to TRBJ2-1; TCRdb's D call of TRBD1 is untestable without DNA. Germline CDR1 MNHNS, CDR2 SASEGT. The CDR3 length is 15 residues.

The chain has TRBV7-2 and TRBJ2-1; the D gene TCRdb calls, TRBD2, cannot be checked with no DNA. The germline V gene encodes CDR1 SGHTA and CDR2 FQGNSA. This CDR3 is 16 amino acids long. This chain's CDR3 is CASSLAGGNRANEQFF.

The genes are TRBV29-1 and TRBJ2-5; the TCRdb call, TRBD1, lacks DNA for checking. The CDR3 extends over 15 amino acids. Looked up from germline, CDR1 is SQVTM and CDR2 is ANQGSEA. CDR3 sequence reads: CSVEPTGGVGETQYF.

This chain uses TRBV4-2 with TRBJ1-5; TCRdb gives TRBD1 as the D gene, but with no DNA this cannot be confirmed. CDR1 is LGHNA, CDR2 YNFKEQ, per germline. CDR3 length equals 15 residues. Here the CDR3 reads CASSQVSQGNQPQHF.

The chain has TRBV20-1 and TRBJ2-6; no DNA is available, so the TRBD2 call from TCRdb remains unchecked. Germline values: CDR1 DFQATT, CDR2 SNEGSKA (reference sequence). CDR3 length equals 15 residues. The CDR3 sequence is CSAGELASGANVLTF.

The chain recombines TRBV7-9 with TRBJ2-7. Germline V CDR1 and CDR2: SEHNR, FQNEAQ (reference sequence). The CDR3 covers 15 residues. The CDR3 sequence: CASTSDQRDSYEQYF. Based on the CDR3 plus reference TRBV7-9 and TRBJ2-7, the full variable domain is DTGVSQNPRHKITKRGQNVTFRCDPISEHNRLYWYRQTLGQGPEFLTYFQNEAQLEKSRLLSDRFSAERPKGSFSTLEIQRTEQGDSAMYLCASTSDQRDSYEQYFGPGTRLTVT.

V usage is TRBV28 and J usage is TRBJ2-7; TCRdb calls TRBD1, which cannot be checked without DNA. The CDR3 spans 11 residues. The germline CDR1 and CDR2 sequences are MDHEN and SYDVKM. The CDR3 sequence: CASVTGSEQYF.

The chain uses TRBV4-1 and TRBJ2-3; the D call from TCRdb, TRBD2, cannot be confirmed without DNA. This CDR3 contains 17 residues. Germline lookup yields CDR1 MGHRA and CDR2 YSYEKL. CDR3 sequence: CASSQDPSGRPPDTQYF.

V usage is TRBV7-2 and J usage is TRBJ2-3; TCRdb names TRBD1, which stays unverified in the absence of DNA. CDR1 and CDR2 from the germline V gene are SGHTA and FQGNSA. This CDR3 has 17 residues. The CDR3 reads CASSYPPAGFPLDTQYF.

CDR3 in amino acids: CSARDPGTGNTEAFF. The chain carries TRBV20-1 and TRBJ1-1; TCRdb designates TRBD1, a call that cannot be tested without DNA. Germline V lookup: CDR1 DFQATT, CDR2 SNEGSKA (reference sequence). The CDR3 spans 15 residues.

The genes are TRBV19 and TRBJ1-1; TCRdb names TRBD1, which stays unverified in the absence of DNA. The CDR3 has 16 amino acids. Germline CDR1 reads LNHDA; CDR2 reads SQIVND (reference sequence). CDR3 sequence: CASTPEGQLTNTEAFF.

V is TRBV20-1 and J is TRBJ1-5. This CDR3 has 17 amino acids. CDR1 is DFQATT, CDR2 SNEGSKA, per germline (reference sequence). CDR3 sequence: CSARDRAGGYSNQPQHF.

V and J are TRBV6-5 and TRBJ1-2. This CDR3 comprises 13 residues. Germline V gene sequence: CDR1 MNHEY, CDR2 SVGAGI. The CDR3 reads CASSRPDNYGYTF.

The V call is TRBV27, the J call TRBJ1-3; TCRdb designates TRBD1, a call that cannot be tested without DNA. This CDR3 comprises 16 residues. CDR1 and CDR2 from the germline V gene are MNHEY and SMNVEV (reference sequence). CDR3 loop: CASSPGQGFSGNTIYF.